Each of the 12 T cell receptor beta chains below was sequenced from the same sample in a study of identical twins. TCRdb recomputed calls from the 5' RACE reads with MiXCR, one row per CDR3 protein. The sample lists 1.5 million to 2 million distinct CDR3 sequences, around a third occurring once. Sequenced: cord blood. These receptors came from a newborn girl in good health.

The V and J genes are TRBV28 and TRBJ1-3, with D possibly being TRBD1 (5 bases). The CDR3 has 16 residues. Per the germline V gene, CDR1 is MDHEN and CDR2 is SYDVKM. V was clipped by 3 bases and J by 4 bases, with 16 bases between them. The CDR3 sequence is CASSLGWPGDGNTIYF. In DNA, the CDR3 is TGTGCCAGCAGTTTGGGGTGGCCGGGGGACGGAAACACCATATATTTT.

There are many counts of this clonotype. V usage is TRBV7-9 and J usage is TRBJ2-7; 9 nucleotides agree with TRBD2. The CDR3 contains 15 residues. Germline CDR1 and CDR2: SEHNR and FQNEAQ (reference sequence). V was pared by 1 base and J by 3 bases, with 4 bases of the junction left unmatched. The CDR3 region is CASSLVISGSYEQYF. CDR3 coding DNA: TGTGCCAGCAGCTTAGTTATTAGCGGGAGCTACGAGCAGTACTTC.

This clonotype was detected only a few times. V usage is TRBV4-2 and J usage is TRBJ2-2; no reliable D call. Trimming removed 1 base from V and 8 bases from J, with 14 bases in between. This CDR3 region has 15 residues. Germline V CDR1 and CDR2: LGHNA, YNFKEQ. The CDR3 protein is CASSQVQRGPGELFF. CDR3 coding DNA: TGTGCCAGCAGCCAAGTCCAGCGTGGGCCTGGGGAGCTGTTTTTT.

The chain joins TRBV10-3 to TRBJ2-7, with D possibly being TRBD1 (6 bases). Germline CDR1 is ENHRY and CDR2 is SYGVKD. CDR3 length equals 12 residues. V lost 6 bases and J 6 bases, leaving 12 bases between the germline ends. CDR3 region: CAISLQGPEQYF. CDR3 sequence (DNA): TGTGCCATCAGCCTACAGGGACCCGAGCAGTACTTC.

The chain recombines TRBV7-2 with TRBJ1-1; D gene uncertain. The CDR3 has 13 amino acids. CDR1 is SGHTA, CDR2 FQGNSA, per germline. V lost 1 base and J lost 12, with 15 bases in between. The chain's CDR3 is CASSLVGWVESFF. For the CDR3, the DNA is TGTGCCAGCAGCTTAGTAGGGTGGGTCGAATCTTTCTTT.

This chain connects TRBV4-1 to TRBJ2-1; D not certain. This CDR3 has 15 residues. V was cut by 0 bases and J by 0 bases, with 6 bases left in between. From germline, CDR1 is MGHRA and CDR2 YSYEKL. The CDR3: CASSQEKNSYNEQFF. The CDR3 coding sequence is TGCGCCAGCAGCCAAGAAAAAAACTCCTACAATGAGCAGTTCTTC.

This chain uses TRBV21-1 with TRBJ2-7. TRBV21-1 is tagged as a pseudogene. This CDR3 comprises 14 residues. CDR3 protein: CASSKGIALYEQYF. CDR3 in DNA: TGTGCCAGCAGCAAGGGAATAGCTCTGTACGAGCAGTACTTC.

In this sample, this clonotype turned up a few times. This chain uses TRBV29-1 with TRBJ1-4; D is ambiguous. Germline V gives CDR1 SQVTM, CDR2 ANQGSEA. V lost 4 bases and J 0 bases, leaving 9 bases between the germline ends. This CDR3 contains 14 residues. The CDR3, as DNA: TGCAGCGTTGCCCGCACAACAACTAATGAAAAACTGTTTTTT. Its protein is CSVARTTTNEKLFF.

This chain links TRBV7-2 with TRBJ2-1; TRBD2 might be the D (6 bases). With the DNA end fitting TRBJ2-7 better, the J assignment may be wrong. Germline V lookup: CDR1 SGHTA, CDR2 FQGNSA. The length of the CDR3 is 16 residues. The CDR3 loop is CASSLAGGLSYNEQYF. Written as DNA, the CDR3 is TGTGCCAGCAGCTTAGCTGGGGGACTTTCCTACAATGAGCAGTACTTC.

The genes are TRBV19 and TRBJ2-5; D is perhaps TRBD1 (5 bases). Germline assignment: CDR1 LNHDA and CDR2 SQIVND (reference sequence). The CDR3 spans 14 residues. Between the trimmed V and J ends, which lost 1 base and 3 bases, there was a span of 9 bases. The CDR3 region has the DNA TGTGCCAGTAGTATAGCGCAGGGTAAAGAGACCCAGTACTTC. Translated: CASSIAQGKETQYF.

This chain uses TRBV7-2 with TRBJ2-7; D is ambiguous. This CDR3 has 12 residues. Trimming took off 4 bases at V and 10 bases at J, with 14 bases between the two ends. Germline CDR1 is SGHTA and CDR2 is FQGNSA. Here the CDR3 DNA reads TGTGCCAGCAGCTCTCACAAAGAGGCCCAGTACTTC. It translates to CASSSHKEAQYF.

The rearrangement uses TRBV24-1 and TRBJ2-5, with 8 nucleotides matching TRBD1. Germline CDR1 and CDR2: KGHDR and SFDVKD. V lost 2 bases and J lost 3; bases outside the gene matches: 1. The CDR3 loop spans 14 amino acids. The DNA of the CDR3 is TGTGCCACCAGTGATTCAGGGGGCGAAGAGACCCAGTACTTC. Translated: CATSDSGGEETQYF.